This T cell receptor (beta chain) is drawn from a study of cytomegalovirus exposure and HLA in healthy donors (dated by TCRdb to 2015 to 2018). With respect to the entire study: According to an earlier analysis of 550 to 750 of the donors, about 170 million T cells yielded 90 million to 140 million unique TCR beta sequences and around 280 Gb of sequence data. Donor age, sex, ethnicity and CMV serostatus were compiled alongside the repertoire data. An earlier analysis of roughly 580 of the donors used high-throughput TCR beta sequencing to judge whether each TCR beta V gene segment behaved as functional or pseudogenic. High-throughput TCR immunosequencing, statistical association of individual TCRs with disease status, and machine learning were combined to predict cytomegalovirus infection status. Roughly five DR-DQ haplotypes were handled as single units for association and clustering because linkage in the cohort was strong. The number of donors typed differed by locus, with about 629-630 for A, B, C, DRB1 and DQB1, 522 for DQA1, approximately 580 for DPA1, and some 440 for DPB1. The study profiled the T cell repertoires of fewer than 850 subjects by immunosequencing and related them to cytomegalovirus serostatus. In the later analysis, no new phenotypic data were used to find candidate immune exposures; instead, reliance was placed on TCR beta sequences and their occurrence across donors. The study was designed to test whether signatures of past pathogen exposure could be identified by cataloging public T cell receptors. Among 300 to 500 genotyped donors of the cohort, an average of roughly 230,000 unique TCR beta nucleotide sequences was sequenced per donor, of which about 19% were non-productive. Every discovery cohort repertoire had been produced on one sequencing platform. The genetic ancestry cluster associated with self-reported Caucasian donors included 80% to 90% of the 300 to 450 genotyped donors. In a later analysis, previously published TCR beta repertoires from about 640 donors were re-analyzed and high-resolution HLA genotyping was added so that TCR occurrence patterns could be studied. A later genetic analysis used genome-wide SNP genotypes for about 60% of the 666 donors, treating that subset as a discovery cohort. HLA typing covered class I and class II loci at four-digit resolution. Along with the roughly 700-subject first cohort, a separate validation cohort of around 120 different subjects was used. Roughly 300 gigabases of sequencing data and around 87 million unique TCR sequences were included in an early release covering around 650 HLA-typed donors.

Turning to this clone: The target of this receptor is not known. No base quality information exists; no much larger clone differs at one position.

The cohort consisted of 650 to 700 healthy bone marrow donors. At the time of sampling, all cohort members were nominally healthy, though unrecorded immune exposures were likely present. The donor tested CMV seronegative, placing the donor among the 352 seronegative members of the cohort. A peripheral blood sample was provided by each donor, and peripheral blood mononuclear cells were used for TCR beta sequencing. The Qiagen DNeasy Blood Extraction Kit was used to extract genomic DNA from the blood cell samples. The paper as a whole reports these results and caveats: It was suggested by the authors that the approach could potentially be generalized to other disease states and immunological phenotypes. A further reported finding was that TCR beta sequences accurately predicted the HLA-A and HLA-B alleles for most subjects in the first cohort. The study gave a list of over 150 TCR beta chains associated with cytomegalovirus. Most TCR sequences were seen in very few donors, while some public TCRs were found in many individuals. According to a later analysis, parvovirus B19, influenza, CMV and Epstein-Barr virus appeared linked to several top co-occurrence clusters. In this cohort, only TCR beta chains were sequenced, and detectable features were limited by the absence of alpha or paired-chain data. At a false discovery rate of 0.05, a later analysis linked under 20,000 TCR beta sequences to specific HLA alleles. A few of the identified cytomegalovirus-associated TCR beta chains were confirmed in vitro to be specific for cytomegalovirus antigens. Assigning TCR associations to individual alleles was difficult when HLA alleles, especially DR and DQ, strongly co-occurred. In both the original and validation cohorts, the classifier was reported to diagnose cytomegalovirus status with high specificity and sensitivity. The presence/absence analyses assumed that sequencing depth was roughly uniform across donors, and that assumption may not be true. HLA typing was unavailable for some donors at each locus, so association tests used only the typed subset. A later analysis found that TCR association rates varied across HLA loci, with DRB1 alleles showing the most associated TCRs and HLA-C alleles the fewest. The only immune exposure information available for the cohort was CMV serostatus. A later analysis found that most CMV-associated TCR beta chains appeared HLA-restricted, with HLA associations seemingly driven largely by CMV exposure. Linkage disequilibrium might explain the correlated functional status among segregating V segments, but an unknown experimental factor could not be ruled out. In an earlier analysis of some 640 of the donors, most TCR beta V segments were observed in productive rearrangements about 87% or about 30% of the time, broadly matching IMGT annotations. An association between a missense DCLRE1C variant and V-gene and J-gene trimming of TCR beta chains was found in a later genetic analysis and replicated in an independent cohort. A group of highly shared sequence variants was considered likely to be a technical artifact of the sequencing pipeline. A later genetic analysis reported fewer N-insertions in productive TCRs among donors in an Asian-associated ancestry cluster than the 666-donor mean. In a later analysis, HLA-associated TCR beta chains were found to be more clonally expanded and to have lower generation probabilities than equally common non-associated chains. Some IMGT-functional V segments, including TRBV6-2 and TRBV6-3, could not be told apart with the 87-base-pair reads, so those segments were excluded. Seventeen rarely observed V segments, including chromosome 9 orphons, were excluded from the earlier analysis of about 610 of the donors because counts were too low.

The CDR3 contains 11 residues, cysteine and phenylalanine counted. The entry retains the CDR3 DNA only, 33 bases that are in frame from base 1. CDR1 and CDR2 are read off the germline V gene as SQVTM and ANQGSEA. The V and J ends are trimmed by 6 bases and 5 bases, leaving 10 bases between them. The library came from the immunoSEQ multiplex PCR assay. For the multiplex PCR, a mixture combining 60 forward primers for TCR Vbeta segments and 13 reverse primers for TCR Jbeta segments was used. Amplification of the CDR3 region of rearranged TCR beta genes was performed with a multiplex PCR assay on genomic DNA. Amplified TCR beta libraries were sequenced as 87-base-pair reads on the Illumina HiSeq System. The original pipeline was this. A later analysis tallied 70 million to 100 million unique TCR beta chains across the 650 to 750 repertoires, and around 9.9 million of those chains were shared by two or more donors. A nearest-neighbor algorithm error-corrected the raw reads and collapsed the reads into unique sequences, merging closely related sequences to remove PCR and sequencing errors. To assign V, D and J gene segments, CDR3 sequences were aligned to IMGT reference sequences. For a sequence to be retained, at least a six-nucleotide match to both a V gene segment and a J gene segment was required. A rearrangement counted as productive if the CDR3 had no stop codons and remained in frame with V and J, and every other rearrangement counted as non-productive. Following IMGT convention, CDR3 was defined as the stretch from the second conserved V-encoded cysteine to the conserved J-encoded phenylalanine. Sequences without an unambiguous match to a single V gene segment were excluded from the earlier analysis of a few hundred of the donors. An earlier analysis of 550 to 650 of the donors classified V segments as functional when productive rearrangements were above 56.7% and as segregating when the standard deviation between donors was above 5%. A statistical classification framework was developed to diagnose cytomegalovirus status using the catalog of TCR beta chain sequences. A later analysis assigned V and J genes by comparing TCR nucleotide sequences with IMGT/GENE-DB human TR gene sequences. In a later analysis, CDR3 sequences and most-parsimonious VDJ recombination scenarios were assigned using the TCRdist pipeline. A later analysis defined each TCR beta chain by its CDR3 amino acid sequence plus V-gene family, and excluded reads lacking a unique V-gene family. A later analysis removed 592 highly shared, low-generation-probability nucleotide sequences to deal with suspected cross-contamination and a sequencing artifact. In a later analysis, a clonal expansion index was calculated for each public chain from normalized within-repertoire ranks of inferred template counts. In a later analysis, generation probabilities were computed with a VDJ recombination model fitted to out-of-frame rearrangements, and the resulting probabilities were checked against IGoR. In a later analysis, hypergeometric tests were used to score TCR-TCR, TCR-HLA and TCR-CMV co-occurrence, with a repertoire-size bias correction applied to TCR pairs. False discovery rates were estimated in a later analysis by permuting HLA or CMV assignments 20 times. In a later analysis, co-occurring TCRs were grouped using DBSCAN, and TCRdist sequence similarity was added for clustering within HLA-allele-positive subsets. Repertoires with fewer than 30,000 or more than 120,000 public chains were left out of co-occurrence clustering, as were a handful of repertoires with anomalous nucleotide sharing. TCRdb obtained this table from immuneACCESS and retained in-frame rearrangements with V and J assigned. These tables miss some clones; where compared with another copy, unresolved V genes account for less than half of the shortfall, and the remainder is unexplained. V and J calls and clone size follow that table, whereas D and trimming were derived from the DNA. Within this sample are approximately 100,000 clones, with around two thirds of them counted one time only. The ten largest make up around 3.5% of the sample.

Sequenced material: PBMCs. The clonotype comes from a woman aged 45 to 65 in good health and CMV-seronegative. The chain links TRBV29-1 with TRBJ1-1; TRBD1 is possibly the D segment (6 matching bases). The CDR3 here reads CSVAGQTEAFF. The DNA reads TGCAGCGTCGCTGGACAGACTGAAGCTTTCTTT.